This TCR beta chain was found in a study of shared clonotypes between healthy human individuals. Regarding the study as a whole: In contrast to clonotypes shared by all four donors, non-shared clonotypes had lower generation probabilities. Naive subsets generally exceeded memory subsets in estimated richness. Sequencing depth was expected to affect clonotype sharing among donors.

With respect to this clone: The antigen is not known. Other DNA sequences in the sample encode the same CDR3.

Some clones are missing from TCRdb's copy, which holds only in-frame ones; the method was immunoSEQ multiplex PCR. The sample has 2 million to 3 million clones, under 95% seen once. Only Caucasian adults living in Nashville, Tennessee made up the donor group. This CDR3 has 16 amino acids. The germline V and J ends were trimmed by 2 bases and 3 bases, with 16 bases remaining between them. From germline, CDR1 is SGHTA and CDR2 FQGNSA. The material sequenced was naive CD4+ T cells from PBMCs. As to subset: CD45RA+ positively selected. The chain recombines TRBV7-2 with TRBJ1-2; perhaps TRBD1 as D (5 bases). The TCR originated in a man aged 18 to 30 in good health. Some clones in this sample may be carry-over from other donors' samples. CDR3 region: CASSLLGQGLDYGYTF. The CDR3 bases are TGTGCCAGCAGCTTACTAGGGCAGGGCCTGGACTATGGCTACACCTTC.